This T cell receptor (beta chain) appears in the sequencing data of a study of blood T cell repertoires in COVID-19. Study context: Sites in the United States, Italy and Spain provided acute and convalescent COVID-19 samples.

The germline V gene encodes CDR1 MNHNS and CDR2 SASEGT. This CDR3 contains 18 residues. V was clipped by 3 bases and J by 1 base, with 19 bases between them. In the original analysis: Nucleated cell number was recorded as an estimate derived from reference gene primer amplification. This table comes from immunoSEQ multiplex PCR, and its TCRdb copy is limited to in-frame clones, with some not included. From that table come the V and J calls and clone size; the DNA was used to work out D and trimming. Among some 170,000 clones listed, roughly four fifths were seen once. The J gene is TRBJ2-1, the V gene TRBV6-1, with a possible D match to TRBD2 (6 bases). This receptor was taken from a middle-aged woman with COVID-19, enrolled during active disease. The sequenced sample was peripheral blood. CDR3 bases: TGTGCCAGCAGTGAGGGCCGCGGGACGGTAGTTTCCTACAATGAGCAGTTCTTC. Its protein product is CASSEGRGTVVSYNEQFF.